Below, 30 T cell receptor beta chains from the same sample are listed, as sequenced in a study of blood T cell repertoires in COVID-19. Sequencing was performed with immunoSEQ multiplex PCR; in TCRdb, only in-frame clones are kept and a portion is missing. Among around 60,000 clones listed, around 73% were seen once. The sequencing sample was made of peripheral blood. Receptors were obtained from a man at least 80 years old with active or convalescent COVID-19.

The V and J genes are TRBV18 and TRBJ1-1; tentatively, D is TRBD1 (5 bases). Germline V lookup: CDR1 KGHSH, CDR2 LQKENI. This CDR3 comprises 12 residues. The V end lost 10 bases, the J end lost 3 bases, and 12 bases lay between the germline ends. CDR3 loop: CATTRGDTEAFF. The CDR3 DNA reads TGTGCCACCACACGGGGGGACACTGAAGCTTTCTTT.

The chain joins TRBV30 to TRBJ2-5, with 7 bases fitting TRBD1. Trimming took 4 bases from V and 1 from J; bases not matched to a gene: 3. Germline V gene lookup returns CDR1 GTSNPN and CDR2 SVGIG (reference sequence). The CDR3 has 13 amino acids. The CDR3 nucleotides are TGTGCCTGGAACAGGGGCCGCCAAGAGACCCAGTACTTC. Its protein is CAWNRGRQETQYF.

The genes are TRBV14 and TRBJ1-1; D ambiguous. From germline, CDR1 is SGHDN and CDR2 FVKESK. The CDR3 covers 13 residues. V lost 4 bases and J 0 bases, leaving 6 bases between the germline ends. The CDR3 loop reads CASSPDMNTEAFF. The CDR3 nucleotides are TGTGCCAGCAGCCCCGACATGAACACTGAAGCTTTCTTT.

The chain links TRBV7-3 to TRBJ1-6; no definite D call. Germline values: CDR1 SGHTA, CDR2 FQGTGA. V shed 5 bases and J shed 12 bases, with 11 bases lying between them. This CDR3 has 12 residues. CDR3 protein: CASSANLEPLHF. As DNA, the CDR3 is TGTGCCAGCAGCGCAAATTTAGAACCCCTCCACTTT.

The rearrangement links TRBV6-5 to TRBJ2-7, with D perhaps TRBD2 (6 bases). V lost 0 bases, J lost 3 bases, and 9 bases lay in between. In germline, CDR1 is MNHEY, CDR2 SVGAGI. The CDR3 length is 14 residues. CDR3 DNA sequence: TGTGCCAGCAGTTACTCCGCGGGGATCTACGAGCAGTACTTC. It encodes CASSYSAGIYEQYF.

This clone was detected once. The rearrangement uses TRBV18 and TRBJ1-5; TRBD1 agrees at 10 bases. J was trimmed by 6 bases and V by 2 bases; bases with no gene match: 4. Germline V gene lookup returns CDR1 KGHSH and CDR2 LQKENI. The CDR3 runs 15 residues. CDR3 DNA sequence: TGTGCCAGCTCACCAGACAGGGGGCCTGGTCAGCCCCAGCATTTT. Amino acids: CASSPDRGPGQPQHF.

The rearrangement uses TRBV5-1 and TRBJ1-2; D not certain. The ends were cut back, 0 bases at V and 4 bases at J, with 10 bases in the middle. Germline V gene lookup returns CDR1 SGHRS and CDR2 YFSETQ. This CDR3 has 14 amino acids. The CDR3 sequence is CASSLGGLGYGYTF. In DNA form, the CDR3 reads TGCGCCAGCAGCTTGGGAGGGCTTGGCTATGGCTACACCTTC.

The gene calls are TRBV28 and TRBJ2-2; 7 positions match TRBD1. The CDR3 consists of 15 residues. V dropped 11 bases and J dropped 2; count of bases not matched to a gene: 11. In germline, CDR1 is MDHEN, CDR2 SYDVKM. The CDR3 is CAQTGDSLNTGELFF. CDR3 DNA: TGTGCCCAAACCGGGGACAGCCTAAACACCGGGGAGCTGTTTTTT.

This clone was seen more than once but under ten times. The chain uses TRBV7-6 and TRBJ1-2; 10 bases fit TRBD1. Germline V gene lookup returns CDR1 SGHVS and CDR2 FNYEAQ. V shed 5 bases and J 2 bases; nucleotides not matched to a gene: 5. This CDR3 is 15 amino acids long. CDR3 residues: CASSPRQGANYGYTF. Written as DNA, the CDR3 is TGTGCCAGCAGCCCAAGACAGGGGGCGAACTATGGCTACACCTTC.

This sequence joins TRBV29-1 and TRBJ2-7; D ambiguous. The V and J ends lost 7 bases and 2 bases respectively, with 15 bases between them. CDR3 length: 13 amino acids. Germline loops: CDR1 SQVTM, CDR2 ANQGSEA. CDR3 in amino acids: CSAYRGPPYEQYF. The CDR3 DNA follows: TGCAGCGCGTATAGAGGTCCTCCCTACGAGCAGTACTTC.

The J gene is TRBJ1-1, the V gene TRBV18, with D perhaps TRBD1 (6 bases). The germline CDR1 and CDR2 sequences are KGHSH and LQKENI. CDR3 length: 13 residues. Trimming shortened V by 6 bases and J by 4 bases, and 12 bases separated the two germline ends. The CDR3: CASSSTGTTEAFF. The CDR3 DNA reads TGTGCCAGCTCGTCAACAGGGACCACTGAAGCTTTCTTT.

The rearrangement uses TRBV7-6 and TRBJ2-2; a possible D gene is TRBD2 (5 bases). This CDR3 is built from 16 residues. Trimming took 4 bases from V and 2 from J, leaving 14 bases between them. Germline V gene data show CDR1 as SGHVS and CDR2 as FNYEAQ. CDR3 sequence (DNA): TGTGCCAGCAGCTCTAAGGGAGACCTAAACACCGGGGAGCTGTTTTTT. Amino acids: CASSSKGDLNTGELFF.

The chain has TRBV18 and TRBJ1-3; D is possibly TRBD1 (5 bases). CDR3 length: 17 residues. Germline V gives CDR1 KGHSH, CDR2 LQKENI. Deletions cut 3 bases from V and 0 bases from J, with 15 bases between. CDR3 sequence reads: CASSPASGGSSGNTIYF. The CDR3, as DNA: TGTGCCAGCTCACCGGCGTCCGGGGGGTCCTCTGGAAACACCATATATTTT.

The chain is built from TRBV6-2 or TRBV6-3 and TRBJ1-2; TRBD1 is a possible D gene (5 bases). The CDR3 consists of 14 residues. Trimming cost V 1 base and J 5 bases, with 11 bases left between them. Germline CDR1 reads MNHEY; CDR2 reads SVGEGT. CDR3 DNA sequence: TGTGCCAGCAGTTACTTTCTGGGGCGATATGGCTACACCTTC. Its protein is CASSYFLGRYGYTF.

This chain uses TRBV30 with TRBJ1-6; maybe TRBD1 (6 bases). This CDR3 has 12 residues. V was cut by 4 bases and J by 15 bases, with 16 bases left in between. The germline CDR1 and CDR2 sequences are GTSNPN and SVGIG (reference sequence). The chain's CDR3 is CAWTQQGFLLHF. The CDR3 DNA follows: TGTGCCTGGACTCAACAGGGATTTCTCCTCCACTTT. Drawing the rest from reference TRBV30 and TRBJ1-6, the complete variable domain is SQTIHQWPATLVQPVGSPLSLECTVEGTSNPNLYWYRQAAGRGLQLLFYSVGIGQISSEVPQNLSASRPQDRQFILSSKKLLLSDSGFYLCAWTQQGFLLHFGNGTRLTVT.

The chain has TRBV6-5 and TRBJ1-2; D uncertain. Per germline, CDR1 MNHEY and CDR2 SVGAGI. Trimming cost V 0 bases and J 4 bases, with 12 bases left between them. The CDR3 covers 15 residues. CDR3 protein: CASSYSSRTIYGYTF. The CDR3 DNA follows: TGTGCCAGCAGTTACTCGAGCAGGACTATCTATGGCTACACCTTC.

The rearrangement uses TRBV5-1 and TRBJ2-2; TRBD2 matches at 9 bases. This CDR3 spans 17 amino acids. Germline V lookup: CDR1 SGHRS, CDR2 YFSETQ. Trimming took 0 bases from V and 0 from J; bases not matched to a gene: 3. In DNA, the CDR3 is TGCGCCAGCAGCTTGGCCCTAGCGGGGACGAACACCGGGGAGCTGTTTTTT. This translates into CASSLALAGTNTGELFF.

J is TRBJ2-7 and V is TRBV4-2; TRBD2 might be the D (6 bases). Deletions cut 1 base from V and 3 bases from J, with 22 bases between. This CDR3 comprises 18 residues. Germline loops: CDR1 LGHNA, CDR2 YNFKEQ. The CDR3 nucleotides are TGTGCCAGCAGCCAAGCGGCGGGGCCTATCGCTCAACACTACGAGCAGTACTTC. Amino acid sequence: CASSQAAGPIAQHYEQYF.

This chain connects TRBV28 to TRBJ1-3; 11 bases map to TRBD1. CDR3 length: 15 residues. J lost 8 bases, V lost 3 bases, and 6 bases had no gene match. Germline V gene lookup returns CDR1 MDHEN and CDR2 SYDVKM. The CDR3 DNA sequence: TGTGCCAGCAGTTTTGCGGGACAGGGGGACCACACCATATATTTT. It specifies CASSFAGQGDHTIYF.

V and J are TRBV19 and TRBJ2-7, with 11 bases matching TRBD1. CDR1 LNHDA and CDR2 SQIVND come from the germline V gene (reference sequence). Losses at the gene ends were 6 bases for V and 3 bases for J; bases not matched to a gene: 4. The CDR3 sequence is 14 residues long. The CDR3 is CASRRGTGGYEQYF. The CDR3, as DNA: TGTGCCAGTAGGCGTGGGACAGGGGGCTACGAGCAGTACTTC.

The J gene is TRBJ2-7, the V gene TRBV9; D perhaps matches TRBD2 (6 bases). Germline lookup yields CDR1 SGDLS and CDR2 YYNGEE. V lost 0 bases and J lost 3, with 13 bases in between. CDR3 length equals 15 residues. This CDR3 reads CASSVEAGSIYEQYF. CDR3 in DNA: TGTGCCAGCAGCGTAGAGGCGGGATCGATCTACGAGCAGTACTTC.

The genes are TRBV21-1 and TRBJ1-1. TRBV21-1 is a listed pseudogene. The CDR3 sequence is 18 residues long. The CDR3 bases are TGTGCCAGCAGCAAAGCAGGAGGGGGGGCTGGGCTGAACACTGAAGCTTTCTTT. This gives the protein CASSKAGGGAGLNTEAFF.

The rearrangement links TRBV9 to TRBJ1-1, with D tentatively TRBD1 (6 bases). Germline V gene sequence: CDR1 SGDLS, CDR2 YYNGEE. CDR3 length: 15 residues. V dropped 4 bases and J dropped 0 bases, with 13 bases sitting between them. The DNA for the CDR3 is TGTGCCAGCAGCCCCCGGACAGCGCTGAACACTGAAGCTTTCTTT. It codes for CASSPRTALNTEAFF.

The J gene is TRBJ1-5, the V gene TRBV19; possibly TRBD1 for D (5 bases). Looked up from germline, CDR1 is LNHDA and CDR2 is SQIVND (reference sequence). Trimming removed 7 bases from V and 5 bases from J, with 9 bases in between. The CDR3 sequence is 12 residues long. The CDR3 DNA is TGTGCCAGTAAATTAGGGGATCAGCCCCAGCATTTT. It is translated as CASKLGDQPQHF.

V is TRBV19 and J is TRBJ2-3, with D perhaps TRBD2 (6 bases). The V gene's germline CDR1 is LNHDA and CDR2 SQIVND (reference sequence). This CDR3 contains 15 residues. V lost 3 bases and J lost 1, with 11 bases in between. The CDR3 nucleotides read TGTGCCAGTAGTATCGGGACTCCTGGCACAGATACGCAGTATTTT. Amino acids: CASSIGTPGTDTQYF.

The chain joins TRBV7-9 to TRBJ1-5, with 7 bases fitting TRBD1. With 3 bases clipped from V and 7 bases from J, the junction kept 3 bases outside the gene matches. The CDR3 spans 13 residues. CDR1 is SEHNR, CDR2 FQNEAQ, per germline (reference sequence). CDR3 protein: CASSFRGDQPQHF. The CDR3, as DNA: TGTGCCAGCAGCTTCAGGGGGGACCAGCCCCAGCATTTT.

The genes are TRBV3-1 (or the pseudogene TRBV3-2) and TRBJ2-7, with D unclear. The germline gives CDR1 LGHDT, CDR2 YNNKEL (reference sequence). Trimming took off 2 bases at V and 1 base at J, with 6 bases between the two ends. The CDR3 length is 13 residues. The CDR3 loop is CASSQMTSYEQYF. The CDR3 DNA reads TGTGCCAGCAGCCAAATGACTTCCTACGAGCAGTACTTC.

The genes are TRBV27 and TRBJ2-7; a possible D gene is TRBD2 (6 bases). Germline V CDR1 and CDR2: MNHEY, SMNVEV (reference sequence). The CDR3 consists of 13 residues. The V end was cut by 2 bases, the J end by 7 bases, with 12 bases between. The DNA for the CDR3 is TGTGCCAGCAGTTTACGGGGGAATGGGGAGCAGTACTTC. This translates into CASSLRGNGEQYF.

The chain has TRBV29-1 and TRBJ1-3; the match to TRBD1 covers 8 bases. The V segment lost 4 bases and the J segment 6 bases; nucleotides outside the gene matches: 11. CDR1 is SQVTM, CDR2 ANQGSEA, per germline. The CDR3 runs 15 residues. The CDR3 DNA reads TGCAGCGTTGGAGGGACAGGAGGTTACGAAAACACCATATATTTT. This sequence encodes CSVGGTGGYENTIYF.

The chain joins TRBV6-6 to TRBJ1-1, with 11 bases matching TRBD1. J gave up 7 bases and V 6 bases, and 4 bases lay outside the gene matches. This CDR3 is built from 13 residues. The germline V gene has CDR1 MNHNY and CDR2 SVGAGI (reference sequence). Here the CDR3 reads CASSRTGGVEAFF. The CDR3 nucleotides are TGTGCCAGCAGCAGGACAGGGGGCGTTGAAGCTTTCTTT.